The next 20 T cell receptor beta chains were all read from a single sample in a study of CD8+CD57+ T cells in acquired aplastic anemia. TCR beta VDJ and CDR3 profiling used genomic DNA as template. In TCRdb, the reads were re-called with MiXCR into one record per CDR3 protein. Of under 500,000 distinct CDR3 sequences in the sample, under 40% were seen once. The patients chosen for sequencing had shown expansion of CD8+CD57+ cells (detected by flow cytometry). Material: sorted CD4+, CD8+, or CD8+CD57+ T cells (not recorded which) from PBMCs. Receptors originate from a human donor with aplastic anemia.

Turning to this clonotype: This could be a read error, since a much larger clone is one nucleotide away. The chain links TRBV5-6 to TRBJ1-2; D is unclear. This CDR3 contains 13 residues. The V gene's germline CDR1 is SGHDT and CDR2 YYEEEE. V lost 2 bases and J 1 base, leaving 6 bases between the germline ends. In DNA, the CDR3 is TGTGCCAGCAGCTTACAGAGTAACTATGGCTACACCTTC. Translating it yields CASSLQSNYGYTF.

This chain joins TRBV20-1 and TRBJ1-1, with D unresolved. Germline V gene data show CDR1 as DFQATT and CDR2 as SNEGSKA (reference sequence). Trimming stripped 5 bases from V and 7 bases from J, with 17 bases between. There are 13 residues in the CDR3. The CDR3 region is CSAGSNALIEAFF. DNA for the CDR3: TGCAGTGCTGGGAGTAATGCCCTTATTGAAGCTTTCTTT.

This clonotype was seen more than once but under ten times. Relative to the germline gene, one junction end is altered; a read error may explain this. V is TRBV5-6 and J is TRBJ1-2, with D possibly TRBD1 on 5 matching bases. This CDR3 is built from 12 residues. From germline, CDR1 is SGHDT and CDR2 YYEEEE. The CDR3 protein is CASSIRDYSYTF. The CDR3, as DNA: TGTGCCAGCAGCATCAGGGACTATAGCTACACCTTC.

This clonotype has a count of ten or more. V is TRBV19 and J is TRBJ1-5, with 7 nucleotides matching TRBD1. The V gene end was trimmed by 0 bases and the J gene end by 5 bases; junction bases not matched to a gene: 10. CDR3 length equals 17 residues. Per germline, CDR1 LNHDA and CDR2 SQIVND (reference sequence). In DNA, the CDR3 is TGTGCCAGTAGTATAGATCATCGGCAGGGGGTCCATCAGCCCCAGCATTTT. This translates into CASSIDHRQGVHQPQHF. The whole variable domain, filled in from reference TRBV19 and TRBJ1-5, reads DGGITQSPKYLFRKEGQNVTLSCEQNLNHDAMYWYRQDPGQGLRLIYYSQIVNDFQKGDIAEGYSVSREKKESFPLTVTSAQKNPTAFYLCASSIDHRQGVHQPQHFGDGTRLSIL.

This clonotype is a singleton in its sample. The gene calls are TRBV20-1 and TRBJ2-1, with TRBD2 identical over 12 bases. Per the germline V gene, CDR1 is DFQATT and CDR2 is SNEGSKA (reference sequence). J was trimmed by 8 bases and V by 1 base; bases with no gene match: 9. This CDR3 comprises 16 residues. This CDR3 is CSARALGLAGDDEQFF. In DNA form, the CDR3 reads TGCAGTGCTAGAGCTTTGGGACTAGCGGGCGATGATGAGCAGTTCTTC.

Comment on this clonotype: This may arise from a read error, as a much more abundant clone is one base away. The chain uses TRBV10-1 and TRBJ2-1, with 11 bases fitting TRBD2. Germline values: CDR1 WNHNN, CDR2 SYGVQD (reference sequence). The CDR3 runs 16 residues. Trimming at V came to 7 bases and at J to 4 bases, leaving 9 bases not matched to a gene. The CDR3 loop reads CASTPSGRSRYNEQFF. The CDR3 DNA reads TGCGCCAGCACCCCTAGCGGGAGGTCCCGGTACAATGAGCAGTTCTTC.

There are many counts of this clonotype. The chain couples TRBV5-8 to TRBJ1-6, with TRBD1 identical over 10 bases. Per the germline V gene, CDR1 is SGHTS and CDR2 is YDEGEE. This CDR3 spans 15 amino acids. V lost 4 bases to trimming and J lost 8 bases; unmatched junction nucleotides: 6. The CDR3 here is CASSRHGQGDSPLHF. The CDR3, as DNA: TGTGCCAGCAGCCGTCATGGACAGGGGGATTCACCCCTCCACTTT.

A word on this clonotype: A read error may account for a junction end that differs from germline. The chain combines TRBV25-1 with TRBJ2-3; D call uncertain. Germline assignment: CDR1 MGHDK and CDR2 SYGVNS. CDR3 length equals 14 residues. The CDR3: CASRESDSTDTQYF. Written as DNA, the CDR3 is TGTGCCAGCAGAGAATCGGACAGCACAGATACGCAGTATTTT.

Only a few counts were recorded for this clonotype. The chain joins TRBV4-3 to TRBJ1-2; perhaps TRBD1 as D (5 bases). There are 17 residues in the CDR3. CDR1 LGHNA and CDR2 YSLEER come from the germline V gene. Trimming took off 0 bases at V and 5 bases at J, with 19 bases between the two ends. CDR3 DNA sequence: TGCGCCAGCAGCCAAGATTTCGGGGAGGGGATCGGGTATGGCTACACCTTC. Translated, it gives CASSQDFGEGIGYGYTF.

The rearrangement joins TRBV5-4 to TRBJ1-5; no firm D call. The CDR3 is 16 residues long. V was pared by 3 bases and J by 3 bases, with 16 bases between. From germline, CDR1 is SGHNT and CDR2 YYREEE (reference sequence). Here the CDR3 DNA reads TGTGCCAGCAGCTCTCAAGGGAGGGATAACAATCAGCCCCAGCATTTT. It translates to CASSSQGRDNNQPQHF.

J is TRBJ2-5 and V is TRBV7-6, with 7 nucleotides matching TRBD2. The length of the CDR3 is 12 residues. V lost 4 bases, J lost 7 bases, and 3 bases stayed unmatched. The germline V gene encodes CDR1 SGHVS and CDR2 FNYEAQ. The CDR3 spells CASSWGGGTQYF. The CDR3 region has the DNA TGTGCCAGCAGCTGGGGGGGTGGGACCCAGTACTTC.

This clonotype was counted once. This may be a read error, as it is one base from a much larger clone. The rearrangement uses TRBV14 and TRBJ1-2; unclear D gene. The CDR3 has 15 residues. The germline CDR1 and CDR2 sequences are SGHDN and FVKESK. The CDR3 DNA reads TGTGCCGGCAGCCAAGATCAGGCGGCAGTTCATGGCTACACCTTC. It yields the protein CAGSQDQAAVHGYTF.

This clonotype has at least ten counts. The rearrangement joins TRBV10-3 to TRBJ1-2, with 7 nucleotides matching TRBD1. Germline CDR1 is ENHRY and CDR2 is SYGVKD. The length of the CDR3 is 14 residues. V lost 4 bases, J lost 8 bases, and 10 bases stayed unmatched. The CDR3 coding sequence is TGTGCCATCAGTGGGAGACAGGGTTCTATGGGCTACACCTTC. The encoded protein is CAISGRQGSMGYTF.

In this sample, this clonotype turned up many times. CDR3 residues: CATSDPKRATRQETQYF. Here the CDR3 DNA reads TGTGCCACCAGTGATCCAAAACGGGCCACTAGGCAAGAGACCCAGTACTTC. The chain carries TRBV24-1 and TRBJ2-5; a possible D gene is TRBD2 (5 bases). Germline loops: CDR1 KGHDR, CDR2 SFDVKD. The germline V and J ends were trimmed by 3 bases and 2 bases, with 18 bases remaining between them. This CDR3 is 17 amino acids long.

At least ten counts were recorded for this clonotype. The genes are TRBV7-2 and TRBJ1-2, with 10 positions matching TRBD1. Trimming cost V 4 bases and J 6 bases; bases outside gene matches: 2. The CDR3 is 13 residues long. Looked up from germline, CDR1 is SGHTA and CDR2 is FQGNSA. In nucleotides, the CDR3 is TGTGCCAGCAGCTCGACAGGGGGCGATGGCTACACCTTC. It is translated as CASSSTGGDGYTF.

This clonotype has more than one count but fewer than ten. V usage is TRBV6-5 and J usage is TRBJ1-5; the D gene is possibly TRBD1 (6 bases). The CDR3 loop spans 15 amino acids. With 2 bases removed from V and 6 bases from J, the gap between germline ends came to 14 bases. Looked up from germline, CDR1 is MNHEY and CDR2 is SVGAGI. In nucleotides, the CDR3 is TGTGCCAGCAGTTACAGCAGGGGAGAGGTTCAGCCCCAGCATTTT. It encodes CASSYSRGEVQPQHF.

This clonotype was found many times. The chain joins TRBV11-1 to TRBJ1-6; D remains ambiguous. Germline V gene data show CDR1 as SGHAT and CDR2 as FQDESV (reference sequence). The CDR3 spans 16 residues. Trimming left V 3 bases short and J 0 bases short, with 9 bases between. CDR3 bases: TGTGCCAGCAGCTTTCTTGGCCGCTCCTATAATTCACCCCTCCACTTT. It codes for CASSFLGRSYNSPLHF.

In its sample, this clonotype was seen many times. The V call is TRBV14, the J call TRBJ1-6, with D perhaps TRBD1 (6 bases). CDR3 length: 15 residues. Trimming pared 1 base from V and 6 bases from J, leaving 10 bases between. Per germline, CDR1 SGHDN and CDR2 FVKESK. CDR3 in amino acids: CASSQGTVLNSPLHF. CDR3 coding DNA: TGTGCCAGCAGCCAAGGGACAGTCCTTAATTCACCCCTCCACTTT.

This clonotype was seen ten or more times. This chain uses TRBV9 with TRBJ2-7; either TRBD1 or TRBD2 may fit D (6 bases each). Trimming removed 4 bases at V and 3 bases at J, with 11 bases between. Germline values: CDR1 SGDLS, CDR2 YYNGEE. This CDR3 has 13 amino acids. In DNA, the CDR3 is TGTGCCAGCAGCCCGGGGGCCGTCTACGAGCAGTACTTC. Its translation is CASSPGAVYEQYF.

This clonotype was recorded a few times. The V and J genes are TRBV5-1 and TRBJ2-1; 11 bases map to TRBD2. The germline gives CDR1 SGHRS, CDR2 YFSETQ. The CDR3 runs 15 residues. J lost 7 bases, V lost 0 bases, and 3 bases had no gene match. This chain's CDR3 is CASSLGTSGLNEQFF. The DNA for the CDR3 is TGCGCCAGCAGCTTGGGGACTAGCGGGTTGAATGAGCAGTTCTTC.